The source of this T cell receptor beta chain is a study of Ad26.COV2.S vaccination and SARS-CoV-2 variants. On the study more broadly: Dosing was one shot or two shots 56 days apart.

Germline CDR1 MNHEY, CDR2 SVGEGT. Trimming stripped 6 bases from V and 1 base from J, with 15 bases between. The CDR3 has 15 amino acids. Noted treatment: around 19 received Ad26.COV2.S at low or high dose, single or two shots; 5 received placebo; per-sample allocation not given. Material that was analyzed had been drawn on day 63 after the first vaccine or placebo injection. Method: immunoSEQ multiplex PCR; TCRdb's copy keeps in-frame clones and lacks some. Of about 350,000 clones listed, about 85% are singletons. Source: peripheral blood, taken in a trial of Ad26.COV2.S vaccine versus placebo. The receptor was isolated from a person aged 18 to 59 who received the Ad26.COV2.S COVID-19 vaccine or a placebo. V usage is TRBV6-2 or TRBV6-3 and J usage is TRBJ1-1; D uncertain. The CDR3 DNA reads TGTGCCAGCAGCCCTCCCGGACGGAAGAACACTGAAGCTTTCTTT. As protein: CASSPPGRKNTEAFF.